The present TCR beta chain was sequenced within a study of cytomegalovirus exposure and HLA in healthy donors. On this clone itself: Its antigen is undetermined. Other nucleotide sequences from this sample produce the same CDR3.

The CDR3 spans 15 residues. The V and J ends lost 4 bases and 2 bases respectively, with 15 bases between them. CDR1 and CDR2 (germline): SGDLS, YYNGEE. Study findings and constraints: Most TCR beta V segments were productive about 90% or about 30% of the time in an earlier analysis.

A multiplex PCR was run with 60 Vbeta primers and 13 Jbeta primers. Repertoires were generated with immunoSEQ multiplex PCR, while TCRdb's copy carries only in-frame clones and drops some. The sample includes about 94,000 clones, around 73% of them seen just once. The chain joins TRBV9 to TRBJ1-1; D possibly corresponds to TRBD1 (5 bases). Sequenced sample: PBMCs. The receptor was isolated from a woman aged 55-70 years in good health and CMV-seronegative. This CDR3 is CASSPTDIFNTEAFF. The CDR3 DNA is TGTGCCAGCAGCCCAACGGACATATTCAACACTGAAGCTTTCTTT.